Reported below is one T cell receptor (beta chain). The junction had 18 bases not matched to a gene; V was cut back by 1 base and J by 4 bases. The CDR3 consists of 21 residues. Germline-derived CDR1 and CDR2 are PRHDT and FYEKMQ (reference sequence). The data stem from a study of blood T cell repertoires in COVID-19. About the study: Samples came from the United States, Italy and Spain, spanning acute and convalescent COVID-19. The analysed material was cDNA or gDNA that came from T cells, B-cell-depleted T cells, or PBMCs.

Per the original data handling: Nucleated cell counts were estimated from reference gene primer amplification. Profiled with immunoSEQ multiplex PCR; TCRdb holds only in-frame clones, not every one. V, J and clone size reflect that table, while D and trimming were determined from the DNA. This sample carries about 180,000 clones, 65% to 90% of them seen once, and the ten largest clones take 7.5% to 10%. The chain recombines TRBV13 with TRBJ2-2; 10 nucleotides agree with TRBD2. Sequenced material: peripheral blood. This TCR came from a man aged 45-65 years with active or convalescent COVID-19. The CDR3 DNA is TGTGCCAGCAGCTTAGTCCCCTGGGACAGTCTAGCGGGGGCCACCACCGGGGAGCTGTTTTTT. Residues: CASSLVPWDSLAGATTGELFF.